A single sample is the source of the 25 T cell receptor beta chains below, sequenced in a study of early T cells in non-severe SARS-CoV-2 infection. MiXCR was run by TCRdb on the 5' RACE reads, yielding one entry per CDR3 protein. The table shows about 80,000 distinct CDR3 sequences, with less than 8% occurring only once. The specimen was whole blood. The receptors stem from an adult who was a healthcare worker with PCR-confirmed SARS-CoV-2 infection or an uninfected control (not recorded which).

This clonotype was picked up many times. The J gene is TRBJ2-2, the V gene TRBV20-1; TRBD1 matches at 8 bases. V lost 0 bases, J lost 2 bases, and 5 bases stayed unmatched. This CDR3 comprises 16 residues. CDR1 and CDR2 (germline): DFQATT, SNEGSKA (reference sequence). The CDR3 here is CSARETGATNTGELFF. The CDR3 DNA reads TGCAGTGCTAGAGAGACAGGGGCTACAAACACCGGGGAGCTGTTTTTT.

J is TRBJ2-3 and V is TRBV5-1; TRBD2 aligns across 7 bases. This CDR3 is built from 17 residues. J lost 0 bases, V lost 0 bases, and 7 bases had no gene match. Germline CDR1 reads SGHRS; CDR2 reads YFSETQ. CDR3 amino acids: CASSLGTRTSSTDTQYF. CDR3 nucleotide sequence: TGCGCCAGCAGCTTGGGGACCCGGACTAGTAGCACAGATACGCAGTATTTT.

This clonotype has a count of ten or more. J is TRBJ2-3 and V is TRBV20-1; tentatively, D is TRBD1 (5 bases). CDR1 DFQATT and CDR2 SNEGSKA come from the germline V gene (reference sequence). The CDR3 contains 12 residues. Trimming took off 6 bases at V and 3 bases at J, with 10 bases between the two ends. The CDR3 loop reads CSARGGTDTQYF. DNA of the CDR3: TGCAGTGCAAGGGGTGGGACAGATACGCAGTATTTT.

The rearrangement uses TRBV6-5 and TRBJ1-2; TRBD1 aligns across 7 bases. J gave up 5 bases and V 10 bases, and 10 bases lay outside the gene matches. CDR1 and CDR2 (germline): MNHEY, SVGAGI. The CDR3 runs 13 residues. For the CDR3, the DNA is TGTGCCACCTCAACAGGGGCAATATATGGCTACACCTTC. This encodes CATSTGAIYGYTF.

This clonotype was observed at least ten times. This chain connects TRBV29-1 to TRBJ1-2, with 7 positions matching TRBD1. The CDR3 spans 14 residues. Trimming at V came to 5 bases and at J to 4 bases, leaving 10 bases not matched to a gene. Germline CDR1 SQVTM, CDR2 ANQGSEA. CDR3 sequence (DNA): TGCAGCGTTCGAAGGGACAGATCGGGCTATGGCTACACCTTC. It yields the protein CSVRRDRSGYGYTF.

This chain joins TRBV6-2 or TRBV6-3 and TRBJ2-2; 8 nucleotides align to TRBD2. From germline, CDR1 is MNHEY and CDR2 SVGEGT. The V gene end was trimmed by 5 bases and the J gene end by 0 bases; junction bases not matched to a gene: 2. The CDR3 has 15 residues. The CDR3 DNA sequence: TGTGCCAGCAGTCTGACTAGCGCGAACACCGGGGAGCTGTTTTTT. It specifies CASSLTSANTGELFF.

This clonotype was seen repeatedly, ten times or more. CDR3 amino acids: CASSVQGVEAFF. CDR3 DNA: TGTGCCAGCAGCGTTCAGGGGGTTGAAGCTTTCTTT. The chain recombines TRBV12-3 or TRBV12-4 with TRBJ1-1, with 7 bases matching TRBD1. With V trimmed by 6 bases and J by 7 bases, 5 bases remained unmatched. This CDR3 spans 12 amino acids.

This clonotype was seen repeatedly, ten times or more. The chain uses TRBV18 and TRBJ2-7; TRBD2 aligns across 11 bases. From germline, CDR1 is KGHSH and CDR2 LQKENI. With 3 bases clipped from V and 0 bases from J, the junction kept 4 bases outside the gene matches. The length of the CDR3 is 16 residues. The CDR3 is CASSPGLAEYSYEQYF. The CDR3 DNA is TGTGCCAGCTCACCGGGACTAGCGGAGTACTCCTACGAGCAGTACTTC.

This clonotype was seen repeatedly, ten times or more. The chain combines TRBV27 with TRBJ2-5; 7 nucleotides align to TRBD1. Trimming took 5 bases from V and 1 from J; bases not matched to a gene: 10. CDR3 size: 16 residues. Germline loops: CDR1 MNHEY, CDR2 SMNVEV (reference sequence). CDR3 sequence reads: CASSPDYDRVQETQYF. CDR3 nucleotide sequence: TGTGCCAGCAGTCCCGACTATGACAGGGTCCAAGAGACCCAGTACTTC.

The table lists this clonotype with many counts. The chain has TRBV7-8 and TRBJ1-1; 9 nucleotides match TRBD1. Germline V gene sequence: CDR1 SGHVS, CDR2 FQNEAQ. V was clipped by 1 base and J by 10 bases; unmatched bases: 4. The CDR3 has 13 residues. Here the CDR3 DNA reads TGTGCCAGCAGCTTAGGGACAGGGGATGGAGCTTTCTTT. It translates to CASSLGTGDGAFF.

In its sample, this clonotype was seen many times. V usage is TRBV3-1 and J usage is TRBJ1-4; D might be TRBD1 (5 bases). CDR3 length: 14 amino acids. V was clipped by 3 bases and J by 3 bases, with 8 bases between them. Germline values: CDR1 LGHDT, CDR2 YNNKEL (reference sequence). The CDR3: CASSHTGANEKLFF. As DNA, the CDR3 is TGTGCCAGCAGCCATACGGGGGCTAATGAAAAACTGTTTTTT.

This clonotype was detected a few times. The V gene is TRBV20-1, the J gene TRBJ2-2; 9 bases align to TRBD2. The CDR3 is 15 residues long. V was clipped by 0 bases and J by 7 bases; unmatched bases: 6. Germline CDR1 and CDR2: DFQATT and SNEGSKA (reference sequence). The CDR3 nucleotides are TGCAGTGCTAGAGAGGACGAGCGGGAGGTCGGGGAGCTGTTTTTT. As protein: CSAREDEREVGELFF.

CDR3 nucleotide sequence: TGTGCCAGCACCGAGGCACTAGCGGGTAACGAGCAGTACTTC. The encoded protein is CASTEALAGNEQYF. V is TRBV2 and J is TRBJ2-7; 9 bases align to TRBD2. The length of the CDR3 is 14 residues. The germline V gene encodes CDR1 SNHLY and CDR2 FYNNEI. The ends lost 7 bases at V and 5 bases at J; junction bases unmatched: 9.

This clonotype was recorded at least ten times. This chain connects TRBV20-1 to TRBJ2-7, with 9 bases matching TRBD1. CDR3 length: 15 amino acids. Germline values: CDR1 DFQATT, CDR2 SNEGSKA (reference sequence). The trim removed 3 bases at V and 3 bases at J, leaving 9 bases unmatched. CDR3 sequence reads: CSARRGQGPIYEQYF. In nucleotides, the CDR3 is TGCAGTGCTAGGCGGGGACAGGGACCCATCTACGAGCAGTACTTC.

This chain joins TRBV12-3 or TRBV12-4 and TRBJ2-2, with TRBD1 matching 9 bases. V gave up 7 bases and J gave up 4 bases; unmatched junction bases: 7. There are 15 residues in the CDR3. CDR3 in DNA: TGTGCCAGCACCCAGGACAGGGGCGGCACCGGGGAGCTGTTTTTT. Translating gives CASTQDRGGTGELFF.

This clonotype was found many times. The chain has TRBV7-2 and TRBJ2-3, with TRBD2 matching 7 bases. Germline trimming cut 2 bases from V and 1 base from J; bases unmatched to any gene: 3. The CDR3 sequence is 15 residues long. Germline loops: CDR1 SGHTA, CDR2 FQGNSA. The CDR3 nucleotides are TGTGCCAGCAGCTTATCGGCGGGAGGCACAGATACGCAGTATTTT. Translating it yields CASSLSAGGTDTQYF. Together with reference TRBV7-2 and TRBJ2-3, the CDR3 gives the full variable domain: GAGVSQSPSNKVTEKGKDVELRCDPISGHTALYWYRQSLGQGLEFLIYFQGNSAPDKSGLPSDRFSAERTGGSVSTLTIQRTQQEDSAVYLCASSLSAGGTDTQYFGPGTRLTVL.

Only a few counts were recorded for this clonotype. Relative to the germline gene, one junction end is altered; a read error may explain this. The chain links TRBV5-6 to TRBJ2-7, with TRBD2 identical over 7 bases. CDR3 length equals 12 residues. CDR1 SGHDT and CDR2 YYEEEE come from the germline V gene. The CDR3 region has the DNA TGTGCCAGCAGCGAGCCGGGACTACCTTCTGACTTC. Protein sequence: CASSEPGLPSDF. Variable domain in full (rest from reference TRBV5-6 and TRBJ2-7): DAGVTQSPTHLIKTRGQQVTLRCSPKSGHDTVSWYQQALGQGPQFIFQYYEEEERQRGNFPDRFSGHQFPNYSSELNVNALLLGDSALYLCASSEPGLPSDFGPGTRLTVT.

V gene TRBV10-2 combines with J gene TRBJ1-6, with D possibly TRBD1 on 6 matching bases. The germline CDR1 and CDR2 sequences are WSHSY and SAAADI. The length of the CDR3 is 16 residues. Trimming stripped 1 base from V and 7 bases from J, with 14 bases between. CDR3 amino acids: CASSELGGPSNSPLHF. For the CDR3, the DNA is TGCGCCAGCAGTGAGTTAGGGGGACCGTCCAATTCACCCCTCCACTTT.

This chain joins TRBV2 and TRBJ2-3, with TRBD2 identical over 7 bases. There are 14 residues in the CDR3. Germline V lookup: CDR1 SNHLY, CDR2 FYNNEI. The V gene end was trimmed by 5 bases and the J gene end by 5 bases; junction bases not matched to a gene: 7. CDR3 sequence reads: CASSPSSGRDTQYF. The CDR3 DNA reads TGTGCCAGCAGTCCGTCTAGCGGCCGAGATACGCAGTATTTT.

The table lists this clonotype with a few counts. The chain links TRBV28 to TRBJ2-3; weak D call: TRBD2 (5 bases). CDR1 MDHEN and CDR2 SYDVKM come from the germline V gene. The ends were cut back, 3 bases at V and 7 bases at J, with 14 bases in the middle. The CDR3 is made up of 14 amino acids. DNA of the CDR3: TGTGCCAGCAGTTTGGGTGGACTGGGATATACGCAGTATTTT. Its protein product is CASSLGGLGYTQYF.

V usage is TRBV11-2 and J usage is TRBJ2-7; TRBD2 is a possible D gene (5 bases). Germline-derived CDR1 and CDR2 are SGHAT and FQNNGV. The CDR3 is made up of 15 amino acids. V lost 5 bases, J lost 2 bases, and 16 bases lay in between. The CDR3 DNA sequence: TGTGCCAGCAGCCCCGGGATGGGTAGCGCCTACGAGCAGTACTTC. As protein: CASSPGMGSAYEQYF.

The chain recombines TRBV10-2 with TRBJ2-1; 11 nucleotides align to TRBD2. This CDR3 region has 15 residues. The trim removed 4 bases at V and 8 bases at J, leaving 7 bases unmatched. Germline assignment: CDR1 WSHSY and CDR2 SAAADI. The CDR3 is CASSVLAGVPHEQFF. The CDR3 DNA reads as TGCGCCAGCAGTGTACTAGCGGGAGTCCCCCATGAGCAGTTCTTC.

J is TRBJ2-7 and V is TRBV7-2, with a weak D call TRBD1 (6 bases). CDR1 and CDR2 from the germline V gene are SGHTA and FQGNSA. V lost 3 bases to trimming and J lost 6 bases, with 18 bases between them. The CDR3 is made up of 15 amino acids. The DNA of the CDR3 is TGTGCCAGCAGCTTCCGACAGGCCGGTGCGGGCGAGCAGTACTTC. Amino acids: CASSFRQAGAGEQYF.

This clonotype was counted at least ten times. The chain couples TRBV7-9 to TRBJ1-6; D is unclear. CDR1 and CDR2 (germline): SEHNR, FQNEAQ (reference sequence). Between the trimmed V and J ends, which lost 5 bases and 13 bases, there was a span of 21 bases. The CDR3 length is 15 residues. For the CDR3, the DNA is TGTGCCAGCAGCAGCCATACCGTGGCATCTATCCCCCTCCACTTT. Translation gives CASSSHTVASIPLHF.

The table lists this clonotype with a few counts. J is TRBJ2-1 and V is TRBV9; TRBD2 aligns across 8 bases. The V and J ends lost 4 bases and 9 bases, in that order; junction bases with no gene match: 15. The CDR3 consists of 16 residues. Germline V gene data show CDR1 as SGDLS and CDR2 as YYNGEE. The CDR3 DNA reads TGTGCCAGCAGCACATCCTCGGGACTAGTTTTCAGTGAGCAGTTCTTC. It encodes CASSTSSGLVFSEQFF.